The present T cell receptor (beta chain) was sequenced within a study of OX40 agonist ivuxolimab in advanced cancers. Across the whole study: An agonistic human IgG2 monoclonal antibody against OX40 (CD134) was given. Study observations and caveats: Specificity for antigen went undetermined in the expanded peripheral T cells.

Germline V gives CDR1 SGHNT, CDR2 YENEEA. The CDR3 runs 14 residues. V dropped 5 bases and J dropped 3 bases, with 14 bases sitting between them. TCRdb's copy holds only in-frame clones and misses some; the assay was immunoSEQ multiplex PCR. The sample gives about 69,000 clones, around 87% of which show up once; around 2.7% is in the top ten. This clone was counted between two and nine times. Its antigen remains unidentified. The chain has TRBV11-3 and TRBJ2-7; D is possibly TRBD1 or TRBD2 (6 bases each). The sequences come from CD4+ or CD8+ T cells sorted from blood, collected in a trial of the OX40 agonist ivuxolimab. This sequence was found in an adult with an advanced solid tumor such as melanoma, head and neck, liver or kidney cancer. CDR3 DNA sequence: TGTGCCAGCAGCCTTACAAGGGGGGACTACGAGCAGTACTTC. It is translated as CASSLTRGDYEQYF.